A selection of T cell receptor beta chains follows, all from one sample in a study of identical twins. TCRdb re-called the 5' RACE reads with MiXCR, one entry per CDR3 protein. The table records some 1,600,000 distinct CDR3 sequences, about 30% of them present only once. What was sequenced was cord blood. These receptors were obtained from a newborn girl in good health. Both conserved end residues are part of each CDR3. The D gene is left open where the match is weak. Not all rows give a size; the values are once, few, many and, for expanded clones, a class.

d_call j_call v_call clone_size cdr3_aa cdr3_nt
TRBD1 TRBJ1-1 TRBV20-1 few CSARDNRGNTEAFF TGCAGTGCTAGAGATAACAGGGGGAACACTGAAGCTTTCTTT
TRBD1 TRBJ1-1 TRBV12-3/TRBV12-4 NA CASGFDREVTEAFF TGTGCCAGCGGTTTCGACAGGGAGGTCACTGAAGCTTTCTTT
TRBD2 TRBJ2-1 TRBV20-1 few CSARDVSGRPSYNEQFF TGCAGTGCTAGAGATGTTAGCGGGAGACCCTCCTACAATGAGCAGTTCTTC
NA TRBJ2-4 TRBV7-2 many CASSLSGNIQYF TGTGCCAGCTCTCTTTCGGGAAACATTCAGTACTTC
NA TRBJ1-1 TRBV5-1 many CASSLEGPNTEAFF TGTGCCAGCAGTTTAGAGGGGCCGAACACTGAAGCTTTCTTT
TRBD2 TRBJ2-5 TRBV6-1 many CASRGGQETQYF TGTGCCAGCCGGGGGGGCCAAGAGACCCAGTACTTC
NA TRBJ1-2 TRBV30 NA CACNGYTF TGTGCCTGCAATGGCTACACCTTC
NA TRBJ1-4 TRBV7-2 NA CASSIKQTVTNEKLFF TGTGCCAGCAGCATTAAGCAGACAGTAACTAATGAAAAACTGTTTTTT
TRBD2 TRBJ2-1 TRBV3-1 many CASSPTGGRRMNEQFF TGTGCCAGCAGCCCGACGGGGGGGAGAAGAATGAATGAGCAGTTCTTC
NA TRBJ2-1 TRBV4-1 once CASSQAFLSYNEQFF TGCGCCAGCAGCCAAGCGTTCCTCTCCTACAATGAGCAGTTCTTC